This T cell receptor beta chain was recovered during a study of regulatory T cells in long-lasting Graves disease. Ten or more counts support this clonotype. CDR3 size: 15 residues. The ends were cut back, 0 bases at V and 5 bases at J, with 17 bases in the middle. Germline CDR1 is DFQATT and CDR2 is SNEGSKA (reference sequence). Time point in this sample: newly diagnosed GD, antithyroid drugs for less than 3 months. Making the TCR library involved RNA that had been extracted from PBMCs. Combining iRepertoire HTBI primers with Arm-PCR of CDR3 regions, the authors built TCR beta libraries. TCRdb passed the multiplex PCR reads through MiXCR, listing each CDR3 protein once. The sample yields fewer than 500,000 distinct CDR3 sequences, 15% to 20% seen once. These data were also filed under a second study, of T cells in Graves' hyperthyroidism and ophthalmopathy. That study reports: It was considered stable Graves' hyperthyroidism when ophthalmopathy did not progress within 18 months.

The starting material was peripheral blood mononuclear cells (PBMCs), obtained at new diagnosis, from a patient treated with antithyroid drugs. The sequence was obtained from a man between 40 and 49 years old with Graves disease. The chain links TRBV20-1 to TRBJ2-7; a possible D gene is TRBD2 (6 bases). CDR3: CSARDFAGGRNEQYF. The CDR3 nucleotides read TGCAGTGCTAGAGATTTTGCCGGAGGGCGGAACGAGCAGTACTTC.